Listed here are 8 T cell receptor beta chains from one sample, sequenced in a study of cytomegalovirus exposure and HLA in healthy donors (dated by TCRdb to 2017 to 2019). Library preparation was by the immunoSEQ multiplex PCR assay. For the multiplex PCR, a mixture combining 60 forward primers for TCR Vbeta segments and 13 reverse primers for TCR Jbeta segments was used. The source is immuneACCESS, and TCRdb retained only in-frame sequences with V and J called. Part of the clones is not carried over; for the studies checked, unresolved V genes explain less than half of this, and the remainder is unexplained. The sample records under 200,000 clones, less than 90% of which are singletons. Roughly 2% of the sample goes to the ten largest clones. Sequenced input: PBMCs. The receptors shown here come from a woman younger than 30 in good health and CMV-seronegative.

The rearrangement joins TRBV5-1 to TRBJ2-5; D not resolved. This CDR3 is built from 16 residues. The germline gives CDR1 SGHRS, CDR2 YFSETQ. Trimming cost V 0 bases and J 2 bases, with 14 bases left between them. The CDR3 region is CASSLAFGRKQETQYF. The CDR3 coding sequence is TGCGCCAGCAGCTTGGCTTTTGGCAGGAAACAAGAGACCCAGTACTTC.

V is TRBV28 and J is TRBJ1-5, with no clear D. Germline CDR1 and CDR2: MDHEN and SYDVKM. With 3 bases removed from V and 2 bases from J, the gap between germline ends came to 11 bases. This CDR3 has 15 amino acids. The CDR3 spells CASSFLGEGNQPQHF. The CDR3 DNA follows: TGTGCCAGCAGTTTCCTGGGAGAGGGCAATCAGCCCCAGCATTTT.

The gene calls are TRBV19 and TRBJ1-5; D is uncertain. The CDR3 contains 18 residues. Looked up from germline, CDR1 is LNHDA and CDR2 is SQIVND (reference sequence). The germline V and J ends were trimmed by 3 bases and 0 bases, with 18 bases remaining between them. CDR3 sequence reads: CASSIVAGTYLSNQPQHF. In nucleotides, the CDR3 is TGTGCCAGTAGTATTGTGGCAGGAACGTACCTTAGCAATCAGCCCCAGCATTTT.

The rearrangement uses TRBV18 and TRBJ2-5; D is uncertain. CDR3 size: 16 residues. The V end lost 2 bases, the J end lost 1 base, and 14 bases lay between the germline ends. Germline CDR1 is KGHSH and CDR2 is LQKENI. The CDR3 region has the DNA TGTGCCAGCTCACCAGCACTCCGGAGCCCCCAAGAGACCCAGTACTTC. It codes for CASSPALRSPQETQYF.

This clone was observed a handful of times. The rearrangement joins TRBV6-6 to TRBJ1-1; no clear D. From germline, CDR1 is MNHNY and CDR2 SVGAGI (reference sequence). This CDR3 is 12 amino acids long. V shed 6 bases and J shed 9 bases, with 14 bases lying between them. The CDR3 protein is CASRKRTSKAFF. Written as DNA, the CDR3 is TGTGCCAGCAGAAAGAGAACCTCCAAAGCTTTCTTT.

The chain is built from TRBV27 and TRBJ2-5; D perhaps matches TRBD2 (5 bases). The CDR3 has 15 amino acids. The V and J ends lost 5 bases and 0 bases respectively, with 13 bases between them. Germline assignment: CDR1 MNHEY and CDR2 SMNVEV (reference sequence). This CDR3 is CASSRSGWYQETQYF. In nucleotides, the CDR3 is TGTGCCAGCAGTCGGAGCGGATGGTACCAAGAGACCCAGTACTTC.

The chain couples TRBV15 to TRBJ2-3; the match to TRBD2 covers 9 bases. V lost 0 bases, J lost 5 bases, and 6 bases stayed unmatched. There are 16 residues in the CDR3. Germline CDR1 is LNHNV and CDR2 is YYDKDF (reference sequence). Written as DNA, the CDR3 is TGTGCCACCAGCAGAGATCCAGCGGGGGGAGGAGATACGCAGTATTTT. This translates into CATSRDPAGGGDTQYF.

The CDR3 DNA is TGCGCCAGCAGCCCCCTCCCTAGGGGCGGACAGGGAGTTATCAAGAATGGCTACACCTTC. Protein sequence: CASSPLPRGGQGVIKNGYTF. The chain has TRBV4-1 and TRBJ1-2, with 8 bases matching TRBD1. V lost 4 bases, J lost 6 bases, and 25 bases stayed unmatched. Germline lookup yields CDR1 MGHRA and CDR2 YSYEKL. This CDR3 contains 20 residues.